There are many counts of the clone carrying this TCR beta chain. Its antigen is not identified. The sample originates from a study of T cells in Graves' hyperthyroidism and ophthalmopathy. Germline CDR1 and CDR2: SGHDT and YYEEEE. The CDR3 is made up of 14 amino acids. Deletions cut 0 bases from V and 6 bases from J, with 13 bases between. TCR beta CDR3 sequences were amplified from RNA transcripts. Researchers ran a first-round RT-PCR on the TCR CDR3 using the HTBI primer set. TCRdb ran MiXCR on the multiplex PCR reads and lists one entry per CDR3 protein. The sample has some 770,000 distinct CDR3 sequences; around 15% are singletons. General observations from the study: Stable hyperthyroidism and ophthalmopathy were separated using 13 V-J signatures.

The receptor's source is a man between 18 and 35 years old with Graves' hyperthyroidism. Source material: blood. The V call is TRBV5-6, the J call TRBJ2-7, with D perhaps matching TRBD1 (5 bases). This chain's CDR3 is CASSLVQEGVEQYF. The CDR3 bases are TGTGCCAGCAGCTTGGTGCAGGAAGGGGTCGAGCAGTACTTC.